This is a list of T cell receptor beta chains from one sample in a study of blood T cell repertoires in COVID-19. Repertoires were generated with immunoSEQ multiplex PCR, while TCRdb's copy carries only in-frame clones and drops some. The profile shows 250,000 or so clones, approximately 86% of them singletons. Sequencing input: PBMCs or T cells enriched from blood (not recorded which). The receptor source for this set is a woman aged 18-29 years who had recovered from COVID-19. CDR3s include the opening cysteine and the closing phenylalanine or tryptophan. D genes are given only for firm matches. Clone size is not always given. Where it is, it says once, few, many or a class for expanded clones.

CDR3 DNA: TGTGCCAGCAGCACCAGGACAGGGTTAAGGGCTGAAGCTTTCTTT
CDR3 protein: CASSTRTGLRAEAFF
clone size: .
V gene: TRBV11-3
D gene: TRBD1
J gene: TRBJ1-1

CDR3 DNA: TGTGCCAGCAGCTACCAGGACAGGAAAAGGTTTGGCAATCAGCCCCAGCATTTT
CDR3 protein: CASSYQDRKRFGNQPQHF
clone size: .
V gene: TRBV3-1/TRBV3-2
D gene: TRBD1
J gene: TRBJ1-5

CDR3 DNA: TGTGCCAGCAGCAAAACTACAAGCGGGAGAGGAGAGACCCAGTACTTC
CDR3 protein: CASSKTTSGRGETQYF
clone size: .
V gene: TRBV21-1
D gene: .
J gene: TRBJ2-5

CDR3 DNA: TGTGCCAGCAGCCAGAATAAGATGGGACTAGCGAACACCGGGGAGCTGTTTTTT
CDR3 protein: CASSQNKMGLANTGELFF
clone size: few
V gene: TRBV3-1/TRBV3-2
D gene: TRBD2
J gene: TRBJ2-2

CDR3 DNA: TGTGCCAGCAGTGAACACAGGGTGGACGAGCAGTACTTC
CDR3 protein: CASSEHRVDEQYF
clone size: .
V gene: TRBV6-1
D gene: .
J gene: TRBJ2-7

CDR3 DNA: TGTGCCAGCAGCCCCGGACAGCTTAATGAAAAACTGTTTTTT
CDR3 protein: CASSPGQLNEKLFF
clone size: few
V gene: TRBV7-2
D gene: .
J gene: TRBJ1-4

CDR3 DNA: TGTGCCAGTACCCGGCGGGACGCCTCTGGAAACACCATATATTTT
CDR3 protein: CASTRRDASGNTIYF
clone size: .
V gene: TRBV19
D gene: .
J gene: TRBJ1-3

CDR3 DNA: TGTGCCAGTAGTATGCATGCGGGGATTTTATCGGCTCAGCCCCAGCATTTT
CDR3 protein: CASSMHAGILSAQPQHF
clone size: .
V gene: TRBV19
D gene: .
J gene: TRBJ1-5

CDR3 DNA: TGCGCCAGCAGCCAAAGTCAAGAGGGGCAGTTCTTC
CDR3 protein: CASSQSQEGQFF
clone size: .
V gene: TRBV4-1
D gene: .
J gene: TRBJ2-1

CDR3 DNA: TGTGCCAGCAGCGTAGGAGGGAGTTCCTACGAGCAGTACTTC
CDR3 protein: CASSVGGSSYEQYF
clone size: .
V gene: TRBV9
D gene: .
J gene: TRBJ2-7

CDR3 DNA: TGCGCCAGCAGCCGTAGACTAGCGGGGGTTACAGATACGCAGTATTTT
CDR3 protein: CASSRRLAGVTDTQYF
clone size: .
V gene: TRBV4-3
D gene: TRBD2
J gene: TRBJ2-3

CDR3 DNA: TGTGCCAGCAGTGAATTACTTACAGGTGGCTACACCTTC
CDR3 protein: CASSELLTGGYTF
clone size: .
V gene: TRBV25-1
D gene: .
J gene: TRBJ1-2

CDR3 DNA: TGTGCCAGCAGCTTCTTCGGGGACAGACCACAAGAGACCCAGTACTTC
CDR3 protein: CASSFFGDRPQETQYF
clone size: .
V gene: TRBV13
D gene: TRBD1
J gene: TRBJ2-5

CDR3 DNA: TGTGCCTCCAGCGCCGGGACAGGGGTGTCTGGGGCCAACGTCCTGACTTTC
CDR3 protein: CASSAGTGVSGANVLTF
clone size: .
V gene: TRBV24-1
D gene: TRBD1
J gene: TRBJ2-6

CDR3 DNA: TGTGCCAGCAGCAATCAGAATACAGGGGTAGCTTTCTTT
CDR3 protein: CASSNQNTGVAFF
clone size: .
V gene: TRBV11-2
D gene: TRBD1
J gene: TRBJ1-1

CDR3 DNA: TGTGCCAGCAGCCCACCCGCGGGGGGTTCCGGGGAGCTGTTTTTT
CDR3 protein: CASSPPAGGSGELFF
clone size: .
V gene: TRBV5-8
D gene: TRBD2
J gene: TRBJ2-2

CDR3 DNA: TGTGCCAGCAGTGAATCAGACATTCAGTACTTC
CDR3 protein: CASSESDIQYF
clone size: .
V gene: TRBV25-1
D gene: .
J gene: TRBJ2-4